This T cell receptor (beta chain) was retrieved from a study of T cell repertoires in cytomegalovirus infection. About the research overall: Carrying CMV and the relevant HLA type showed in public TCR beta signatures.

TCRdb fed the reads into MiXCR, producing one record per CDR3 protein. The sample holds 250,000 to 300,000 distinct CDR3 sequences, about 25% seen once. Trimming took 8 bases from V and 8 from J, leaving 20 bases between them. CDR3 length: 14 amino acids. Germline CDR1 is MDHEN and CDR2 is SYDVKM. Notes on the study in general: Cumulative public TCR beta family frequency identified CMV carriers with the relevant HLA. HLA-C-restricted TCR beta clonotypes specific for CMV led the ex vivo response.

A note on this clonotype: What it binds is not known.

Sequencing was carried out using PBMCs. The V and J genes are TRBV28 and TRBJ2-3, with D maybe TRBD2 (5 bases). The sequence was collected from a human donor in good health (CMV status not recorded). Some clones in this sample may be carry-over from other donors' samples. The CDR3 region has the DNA TGTGCCAGCTCCGGCTCCCCCGGGGTCCGTACGCAGTATTTT. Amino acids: CASSGSPGVRTQYF.